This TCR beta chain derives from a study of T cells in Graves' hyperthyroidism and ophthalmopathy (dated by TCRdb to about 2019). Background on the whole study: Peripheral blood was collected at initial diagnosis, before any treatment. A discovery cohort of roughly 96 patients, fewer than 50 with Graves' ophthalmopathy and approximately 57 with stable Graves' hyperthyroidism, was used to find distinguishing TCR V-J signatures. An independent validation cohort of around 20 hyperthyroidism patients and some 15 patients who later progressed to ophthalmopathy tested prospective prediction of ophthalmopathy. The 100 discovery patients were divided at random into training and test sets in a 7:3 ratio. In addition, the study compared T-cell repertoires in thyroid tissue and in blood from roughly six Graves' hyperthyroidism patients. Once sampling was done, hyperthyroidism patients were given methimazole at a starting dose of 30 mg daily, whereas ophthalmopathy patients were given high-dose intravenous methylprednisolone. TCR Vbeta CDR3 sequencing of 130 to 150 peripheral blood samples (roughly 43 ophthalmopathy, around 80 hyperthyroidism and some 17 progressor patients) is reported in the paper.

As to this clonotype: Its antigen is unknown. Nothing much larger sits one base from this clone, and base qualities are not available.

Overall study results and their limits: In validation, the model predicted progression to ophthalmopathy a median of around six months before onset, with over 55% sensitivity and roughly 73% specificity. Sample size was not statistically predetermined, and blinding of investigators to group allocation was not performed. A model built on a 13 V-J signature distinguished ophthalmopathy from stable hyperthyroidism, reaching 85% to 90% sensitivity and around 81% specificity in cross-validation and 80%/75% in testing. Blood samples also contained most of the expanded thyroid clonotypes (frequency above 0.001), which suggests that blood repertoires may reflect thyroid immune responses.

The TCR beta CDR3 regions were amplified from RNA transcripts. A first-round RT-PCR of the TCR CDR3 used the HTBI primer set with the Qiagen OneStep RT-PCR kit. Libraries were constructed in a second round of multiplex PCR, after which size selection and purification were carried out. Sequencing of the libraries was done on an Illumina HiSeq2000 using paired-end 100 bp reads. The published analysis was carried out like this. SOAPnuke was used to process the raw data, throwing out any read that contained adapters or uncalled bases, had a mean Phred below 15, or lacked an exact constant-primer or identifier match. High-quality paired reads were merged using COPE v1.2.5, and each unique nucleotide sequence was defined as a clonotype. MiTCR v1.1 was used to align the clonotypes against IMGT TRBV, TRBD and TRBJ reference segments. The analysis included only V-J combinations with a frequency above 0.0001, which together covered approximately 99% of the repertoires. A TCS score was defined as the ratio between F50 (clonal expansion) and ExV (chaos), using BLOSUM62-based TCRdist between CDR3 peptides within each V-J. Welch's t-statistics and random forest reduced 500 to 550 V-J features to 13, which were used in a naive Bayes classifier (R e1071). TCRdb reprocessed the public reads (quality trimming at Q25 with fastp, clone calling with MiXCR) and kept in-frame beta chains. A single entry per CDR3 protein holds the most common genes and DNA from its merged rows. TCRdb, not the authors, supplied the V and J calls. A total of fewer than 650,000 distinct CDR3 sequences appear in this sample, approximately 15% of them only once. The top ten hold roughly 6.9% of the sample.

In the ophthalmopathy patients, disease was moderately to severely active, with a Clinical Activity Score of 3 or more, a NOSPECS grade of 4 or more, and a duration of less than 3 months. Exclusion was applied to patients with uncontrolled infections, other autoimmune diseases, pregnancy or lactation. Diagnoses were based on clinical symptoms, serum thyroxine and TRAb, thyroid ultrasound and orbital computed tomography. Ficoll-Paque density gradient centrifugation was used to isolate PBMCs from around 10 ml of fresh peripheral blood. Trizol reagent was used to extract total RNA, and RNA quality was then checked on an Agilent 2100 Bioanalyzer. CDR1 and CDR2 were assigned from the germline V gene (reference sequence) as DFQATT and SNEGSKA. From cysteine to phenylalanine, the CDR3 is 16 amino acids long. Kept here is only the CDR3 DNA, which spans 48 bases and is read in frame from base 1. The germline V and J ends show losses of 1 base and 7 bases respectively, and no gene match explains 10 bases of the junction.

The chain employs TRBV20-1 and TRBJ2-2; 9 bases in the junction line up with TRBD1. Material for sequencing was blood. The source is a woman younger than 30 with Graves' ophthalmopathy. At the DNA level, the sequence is TGCAGTGCTAGAGCCCCGACAGGGGGTCACGGCGGGGAGCTGTTTTTT. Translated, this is CSARAPTGGHGGELFF.